These T cell receptor beta chains were read from a single sample in a study of blood T cell repertoires in COVID-19. The method was immunoSEQ multiplex PCR; TCRdb's version includes in-frame clones alone and lacks a portion of them. The sample includes more than 300,000 clones, approximately 89% of them seen just once. The sequencing input was PBMCs or T cells enriched from blood (not recorded which). The source of these receptors is a woman in her thirties or forties who had been exposed to COVID-19. Each CDR3 is given with its conserved first and last residue. A D gene is named only where the DNA matches it firmly. Clone size, where shown, is once, few, many, or a class for clones that have expanded.

>-|TRBV30|TRBD1|TRBJ1-3|14
CAWRGGTAGNTIYF
TGTGCCTGGAGAGGAGGGACAGCGGGAAACACCATATATTTT
>-|TRBV7-3|TRBD2|TRBJ2-7|14
CASSLLAGAYEQYF
TGTGCCAGCAGCTTATTAGCGGGGGCCTACGAGCAGTACTTC
>-|TRBV9|-|TRBJ1-1|14
CASTRHTMNTEAFF
TGTGCCAGCACTAGGCACACCATGAACACTGAAGCTTTCTTT
>-|TRBV7-6|-|TRBJ1-2|13
CASSPGQNYGYTF
TGTGCCAGCAGCCCTGGACAGAACTATGGCTACACCTTC
>-|TRBV25-1|-|TRBJ1-2|11
CASSDSWGYTF
TGTGCCAGCAGTGATAGTTGGGGCTACACCTTC
>-|TRBV2|-|TRBJ1-1|15
CASSKTGPLNTEAFF
TGTGCCAGCAGTAAGACAGGCCCCTTAAACACTGAAGCTTTCTTT
>-|TRBV12-3/TRBV12-4|-|TRBJ2-2|11
CASSFGGELFF
TGTGCCAGCAGTTTCGGGGGGGAGCTGTTTTTT
>once|TRBV19|-|TRBJ2-3|14
CASGRSTGTDTQYF
TGTGCCAGTGGGCGGTCGACAGGCACAGATACGCAGTATTTT
>-|TRBV19|-|TRBJ1-5|16
CASSIFWTRSNQPQHF
TGTGCCAGTAGTATCTTTTGGACTAGGAGCAATCAGCCCCAGCATTTT
>few|TRBV11-3|TRBD2|TRBJ2-1|15
CASSYGTSGSNEQFF
TGTGCCAGCAGCTACGGGACTAGCGGGAGTAATGAGCAGTTCTTC
>-|TRBV4-1|TRBD2|TRBJ2-5|13
CASSQGGKREGHF
TGCGCCAGCAGCCAAGGGGGGAAGCGGGAGGGCCACTTC
>-|TRBV7-9|-|TRBJ1-3|12
CASSLSGNTIYF
TGTGCCAGCAGCCTCTCTGGAAACACCATATATTTT
>-|TRBV29-1|TRBD1|TRBJ1-5|15
CSVGEGGTGRQPQHF
TGCAGCGTTGGAGAAGGGGGGACAGGGAGACAGCCCCAGCATTTT
>-|TRBV12-5|TRBD1|TRBJ1-2|13
CASGSGQVGIYTF
TGTGCTAGTGGTTCAGGACAGGTGGGGATCTACACCTTC
>-|TRBV5-4|TRBD2|TRBJ2-5|16
CASSLLAGGPEETQYF
TGTGCCAGCAGCTTACTAGCGGGGGGGCCGGAAGAGACCCAGTACTTC
>once|TRBV5-1|-|TRBJ1-6|15
CASSRLGADNSPLHF
TGCGCCAGCAGCCGGTTAGGGGCGGATAATTCACCCCTCCACTTT
>-|TRBV3-1/TRBV3-2|TRBD2|TRBJ2-1|17
CASSQDLGREQHNEQFF
TGTGCCAGCAGCCAAGATCTTGGGAGGGAGCAACACAATGAGCAGTTCTTC
>once|TRBV27|-|TRBJ2-7|13
CASSVFGFGEQYF
TGTGCCAGCAGTGTTTTCGGTTTTGGCGAGCAGTACTTC
>-|TRBV11-1|TRBD1|TRBJ1-2|15
CASSGRDRGNYGYTF
TGTGCCAGCAGCGGACGGGACAGGGGGAACTATGGCTACACCTTC
>-|TRBV9|TRBD1|TRBJ2-3|16
CASSRRQGAIADTQYF
TGTGCCAGCAGCAGGCGACAGGGGGCGATAGCAGATACGCAGTATTTT
>-|TRBV6-1|-|TRBJ1-5|16
CASSGTPLGGNQPQHF
TGTGCCAGCAGTGGAACCCCCCTAGGAGGGAATCAGCCCCAGCATTTT
>-|TRBV18|-|TRBJ1-2|12
CASSPPVEGYTF
TGTGCCAGCTCACCCCCGGTTGAAGGCTACACCTTC
>-|TRBV2|-|TRBJ1-5|13
CASRATAPGSQHF
TGTGCCAGCAGGGCGACTGCCCCCGGGTCCCAGCATTTT
>few|TRBV27|TRBD1|TRBJ2-7|16
CASSPRKDRSSYEQYF
TGTGCCAGCAGTCCCCGAAAGGACAGGAGCTCCTACGAGCAGTACTTC
>-|TRBV19|-|TRBJ1-4|13
CASSRENREKLFF
TGTGCCAGTAGTAGAGAAAACCGGGAAAAACTGTTTTTT
>-|TRBV5-1|TRBD2|TRBJ2-1|17
CASSLNPSGGAGNEQFF
TGCGCCAGCAGCTTGAATCCTAGCGGGGGGGCCGGGAATGAGCAGTTCTTC